This T cell receptor beta chain emerged from a study of post-analysis software for immune sequencing data. Overall study: Relapsing-remitting, secondary progressive and progressive-relapsing forms of multiple sclerosis all featured among disease courses. Study-wide results and limits: The study found TRBV5-6, TRBV5-1 and TRBV20-1 among five TRBV segments more frequent in patients than controls. Compared with controls, patients showed significantly lower normalized Chao1 diversity.

V gave up 6 bases and J gave up 2 bases; unmatched junction bases: 17. The length of the CDR3 is 17 residues. Germline V gene data show CDR1 as SQVTM and CDR2 as ANQGSEA. cDNA libraries for TCR beta contained unique molecular identifiers. TCRdb reprocessed the PCR reads with MiXCR, giving one entry per CDR3 protein. The sample lists about 540,000 distinct CDR3 sequences, around 31% seen once, with about 5.6% in the top ten. About this clonotype itself: Its specificity is not known.

The chain carries TRBV29-1 and TRBJ2-5; TRBD2 aligns across 8 bases. The source of this sequence is a girl aged 2 to 17 with multiple sclerosis. Sequenced input: blood. This CDR3 reads CSVGRRGGGQWQETQYF. For the CDR3, the DNA is TGCAGCGTGGGGCGTAGGGGCGGGGGGCAGTGGCAAGAGACCCAGTACTTC.